This TCR beta chain originates from a study of T cell repertoires in cytomegalovirus infection. Study as a whole: Carrying CMV and the relevant HLA type showed in public TCR beta signatures.

Germline V gene data show CDR1 as SGHTA and CDR2 as FQGTGA. Trimming shortened V by 3 bases and J by 3 bases, and 11 bases separated the two germline ends. The CDR3 has 15 amino acids. TCRdb processed the reads anew with MiXCR; each CDR3 protein has one entry. Of fewer than 900,000 distinct CDR3 sequences in the sample, roughly 28% were seen once. Points on this clonotype: Its antigen remains unknown.

This clonotype was obtained from a human donor in good health (CMV status not recorded). Some clones in this sample may be carry-over from other donors' samples. The sample in question was cultured CD8+ T cells from PBMCs, obtained from culture after CMV antigen stimulation. The chain employs TRBV7-3 and TRBJ2-2, with a possible D match to TRBD2 (6 bases). The DNA for the CDR3 is TGTGCCAGCAGCTTGGGACTCCCGGACACCGGGGAGCTGTTTTTT. It yields the protein CASSLGLPDTGELFF. The full variable domain, with the rest looked up from reference TRBV7-3 and TRBJ2-2, is GAGVSQTPSNKVTEKGKYVELRCDPISGHTALYWYRQSLGQGPEFLIYFQGTGAADDSGLPNDRFFAVRPEGSVSTLKIQRTERGDSAVYLCASSLGLPDTGELFFGEGSRLTVL.